By frequency in the sample, the clone carrying this T cell receptor (beta chain) is medium-sized. Its target is unknown. This entry comes from a study of prognosis after radiotherapy for stage I lung cancer. Study background: The study enrolled patients with stage I non-small cell lung cancer between 2018 and early 2019. No patients got concurrent therapy with stereotactic body radiotherapy.

The germline V gene has CDR1 MDHEN and CDR2 SYDVKM. V was trimmed by 5 bases and J by 10 bases, leaving 11 bases between them. The CDR3 consists of 11 residues. Points from the study as a whole: Some patients went on to develop distant metastases. Their Shannon entropy after stereotactic body radiation therapy was lower, and its change from baseline was also lower.

Genomic DNA was subjected to two-round multiplex PCR for amplification of TCR beta CDR3. Primers were specific to each TRBV and TRBJ gene in first-round PCR. TCRdb re-called the multiplex PCR reads through MiXCR, storing one row per CDR3 protein. The repertoire has around 20,000 distinct CDR3 sequences, around 50% of them found once; the top ten carry roughly 29%. This specimen was PBMCs, taken before or after stereotactic body radiation therapy (not recorded which). This chain links TRBV28 with TRBJ1-2; D is ambiguous. This clonotype was obtained from a donor at least 50 years old with non-small cell lung cancer. CDR3 in amino acids: CASSLQRFYTF. The DNA of the CDR3 is TGTGCCAGCAGTCTGCAGAGGTTCTACACCTTC.